This TCR beta chain is from a study of coeliac disease. Study-level findings and limits: Lower clonality than controls marked TRB and TRG repertoires from active celiac intraepithelial and lamina propria samples. Intraepithelial and lamina propria fractions were not highly pure, so cross-contamination was possible.

Generated by immunoSEQ multiplex PCR, the TCRdb table keeps only in-frame clones and is missing some. The repertoire holds a few thousand clones, approximately 65% seen once, with around 6.9% in the top ten. About this clone: What it recognizes is unknown.

One frozen approximately 500,000-cell aliquot per fraction was sequenced. The clonotype was recovered from a woman under 30 with active celiac disease. Sequenced: intraepithelial lymphocytes from the gut.

The CDR3 region has the DNA TGTGCCAGCAGCCCCGACAGCCACGAGCAGTACTTC. This translates into CASSPDSHEQYF. The chain recombines TRBV7-9 with TRBJ2-7, with TRBD1 as a possible D gene (5 bases). This CDR3 is 12 amino acids long. Trimming left V 5 bases short and J 5 bases short, with 10 bases between. Per germline, CDR1 SEHNR and CDR2 FQNEAQ (reference sequence).